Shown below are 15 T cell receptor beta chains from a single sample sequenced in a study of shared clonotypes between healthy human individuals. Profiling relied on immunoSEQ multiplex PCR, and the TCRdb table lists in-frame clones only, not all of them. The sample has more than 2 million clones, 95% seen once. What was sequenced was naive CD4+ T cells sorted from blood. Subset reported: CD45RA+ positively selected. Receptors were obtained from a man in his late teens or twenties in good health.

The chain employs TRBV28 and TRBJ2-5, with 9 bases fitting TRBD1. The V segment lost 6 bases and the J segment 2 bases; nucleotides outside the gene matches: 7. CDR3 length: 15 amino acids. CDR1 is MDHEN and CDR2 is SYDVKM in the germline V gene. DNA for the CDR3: TGTGCCAGCAGAACCCCCGGGACAGGGCAAGAGACCCAGTACTTC. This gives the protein CASRTPGTGQETQYF.

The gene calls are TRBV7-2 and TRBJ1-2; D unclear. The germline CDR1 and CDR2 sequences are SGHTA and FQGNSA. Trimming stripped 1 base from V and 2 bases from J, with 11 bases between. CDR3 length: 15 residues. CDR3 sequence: CASSLDFSSNYGYTF. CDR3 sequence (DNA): TGTGCCAGCAGCTTAGACTTTTCGTCCAACTATGGCTACACCTTC.

The CDR3 loop is CASSPDFPSSYEQYF. CDR3 nucleotide sequence: TGTGCCAGCAGCCCGGACTTCCCGAGCTCCTACGAGCAGTACTTC. This rearrangement joins TRBV7-2 to TRBJ2-7, with TRBD2 as a possible D gene (5 bases). The CDR3 spans 15 residues. From germline, CDR1 is SGHTA and CDR2 FQGNSA. V was cut by 5 bases and J by 0 bases, with 14 bases left in between.

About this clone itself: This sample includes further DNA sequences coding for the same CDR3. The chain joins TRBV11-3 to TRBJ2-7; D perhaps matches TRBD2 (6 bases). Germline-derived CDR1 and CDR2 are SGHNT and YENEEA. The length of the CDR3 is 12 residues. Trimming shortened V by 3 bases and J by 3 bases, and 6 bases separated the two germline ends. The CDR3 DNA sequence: TGTGCCAGCAGCTTCGGGGGCTACGAGCAGTACTTC. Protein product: CASSFGGYEQYF.

The CDR3 bases are TGTGCCAGCAGCTTAGTATCGGTGGGACCAGTCACAGATACGCAGTATTTT. Its translation: CASSLVSVGPVTDTQYF. The rearrangement links TRBV13 to TRBJ2-3; possibly TRBD1 or TRBD2 for D (5 bases each). Between the trimmed V and J ends, which lost 1 base and 2 bases, there was a span of 16 bases. This CDR3 region has 17 residues. In germline, CDR1 is PRHDT, CDR2 FYEKMQ (reference sequence).

DNA for the CDR3: TGTGCCAGCAGTGAATCCTTGTCAGGGGCTCAGCCCCAGCATTTT. Translation gives CASSESLSGAQPQHF. The chain combines TRBV6-1 with TRBJ1-5; TRBD1 is a possible D gene (6 bases). With 2 bases removed from V and 6 bases from J, the gap between germline ends came to 14 bases. There are 15 residues in the CDR3. The V gene's germline CDR1 is MNHNS and CDR2 SASEGT.

The CDR3 spells CASSLGVALNTGELFF. The CDR3 region has the DNA TGTGCCAGCAGCTTGGGAGTGGCCTTGAACACCGGGGAGCTGTTTTTT. This chain uses TRBV5-8 with TRBJ2-2; D is ambiguous. This CDR3 has 16 amino acids. V was cut by 0 bases and J by 1 base, with 10 bases left in between. Germline assignment: CDR1 SGHTS and CDR2 YDEGEE.

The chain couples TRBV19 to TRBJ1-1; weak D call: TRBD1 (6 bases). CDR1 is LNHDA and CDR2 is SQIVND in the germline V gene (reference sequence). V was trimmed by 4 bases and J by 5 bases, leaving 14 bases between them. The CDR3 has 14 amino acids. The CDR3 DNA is TGTGCCAGTAGTAGCACAGGGTTGATGACTGAAGCTTTCTTT. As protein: CASSSTGLMTEAFF.

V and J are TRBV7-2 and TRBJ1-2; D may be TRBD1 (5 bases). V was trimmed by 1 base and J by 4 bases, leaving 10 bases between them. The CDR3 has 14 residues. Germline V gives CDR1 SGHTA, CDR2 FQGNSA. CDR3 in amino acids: CASSLGPGSYGYTF. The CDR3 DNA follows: TGTGCCAGCAGCTTAGGACCAGGGTCCTATGGCTACACCTTC.

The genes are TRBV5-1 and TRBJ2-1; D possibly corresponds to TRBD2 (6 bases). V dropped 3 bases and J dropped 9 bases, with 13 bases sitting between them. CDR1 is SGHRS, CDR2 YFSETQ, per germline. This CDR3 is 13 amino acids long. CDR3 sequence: CASSSLTSAEQFF. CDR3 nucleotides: TGCGCCAGCAGCTCCTTGACTAGTGCTGAGCAGTTCTTC.

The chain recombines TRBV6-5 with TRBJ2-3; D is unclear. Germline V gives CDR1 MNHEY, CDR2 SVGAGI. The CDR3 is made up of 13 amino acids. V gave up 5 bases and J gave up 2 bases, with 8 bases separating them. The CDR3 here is CASSRTFTDTQYF. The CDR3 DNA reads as TGTGCCAGCAGTCGTACGTTCACAGATACGCAGTATTTT.

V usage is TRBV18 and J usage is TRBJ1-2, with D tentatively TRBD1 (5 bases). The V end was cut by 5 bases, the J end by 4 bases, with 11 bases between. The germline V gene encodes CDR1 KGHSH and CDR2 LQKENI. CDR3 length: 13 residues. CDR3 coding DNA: TGTGCCAGCTCAAATGACAGCCTCTATGGCTACACCTTC. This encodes CASSNDSLYGYTF.

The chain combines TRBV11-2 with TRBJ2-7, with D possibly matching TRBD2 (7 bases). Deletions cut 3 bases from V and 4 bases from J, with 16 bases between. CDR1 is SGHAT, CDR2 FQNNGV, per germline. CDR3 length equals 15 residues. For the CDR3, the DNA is TGTGCCAGCAGCTTGTTCGGCGGGGGCAGGTACGAGCAGTACTTC. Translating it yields CASSLFGGGRYEQYF. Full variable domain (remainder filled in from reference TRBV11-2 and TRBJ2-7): EAGVAQSPRYKIIEKRQSVAFWCNPISGHATLYWYQQILGQGPKLLIQFQNNGVVDDSQLPKDRFSAERLKGVDSTLKIQPAKLEDSAVYLCASSLFGGGRYEQYFGPGTRLTVT.

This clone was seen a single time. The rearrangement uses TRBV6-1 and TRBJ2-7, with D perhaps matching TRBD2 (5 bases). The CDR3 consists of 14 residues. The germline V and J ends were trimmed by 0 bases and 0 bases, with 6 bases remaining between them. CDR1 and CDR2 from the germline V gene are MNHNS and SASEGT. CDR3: CASSEAGASYEQYF. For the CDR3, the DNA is TGTGCCAGCAGTGAAGCGGGAGCCTCCTACGAGCAGTACTTC.

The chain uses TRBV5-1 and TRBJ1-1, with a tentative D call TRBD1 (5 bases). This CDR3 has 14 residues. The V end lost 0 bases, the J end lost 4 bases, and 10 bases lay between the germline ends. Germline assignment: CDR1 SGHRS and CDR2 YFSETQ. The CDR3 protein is CASSLVGGRTEAFF. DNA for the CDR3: TGCGCCAGCAGCTTGGTGGGGGGTCGCACTGAAGCTTTCTTT.